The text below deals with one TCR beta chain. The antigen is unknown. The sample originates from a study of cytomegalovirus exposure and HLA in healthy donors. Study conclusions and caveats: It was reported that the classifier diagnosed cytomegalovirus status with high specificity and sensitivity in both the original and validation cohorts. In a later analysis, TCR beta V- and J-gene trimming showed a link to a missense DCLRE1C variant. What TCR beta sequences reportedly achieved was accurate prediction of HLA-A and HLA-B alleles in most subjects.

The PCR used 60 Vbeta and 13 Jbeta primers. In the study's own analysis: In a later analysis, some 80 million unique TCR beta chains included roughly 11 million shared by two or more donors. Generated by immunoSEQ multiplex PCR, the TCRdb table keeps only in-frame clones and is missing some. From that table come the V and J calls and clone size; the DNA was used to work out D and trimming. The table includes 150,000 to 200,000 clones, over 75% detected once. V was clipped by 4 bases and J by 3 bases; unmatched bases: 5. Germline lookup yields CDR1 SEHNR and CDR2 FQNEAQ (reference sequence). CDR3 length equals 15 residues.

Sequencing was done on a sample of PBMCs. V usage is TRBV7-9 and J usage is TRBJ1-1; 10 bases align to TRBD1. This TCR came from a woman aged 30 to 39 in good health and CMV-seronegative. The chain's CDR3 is CASSSPGTGDTEAFF. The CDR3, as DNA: TGTGCCAGCAGCTCCCCCGGGACAGGGGACACTGAAGCTTTCTTT.